Listed below are T cell receptor beta chains from one sample, sequenced in a study of CD8 T cells in ankylosing spondylitis. TCRdb processed the 5' RACE reads anew with MiXCR; each CDR3 protein has one entry. In the table there are around 490,000 distinct CDR3 sequences, about 5.4% of which are singletons. The specimen was blood, either unsorted or a sorted T cell fraction (not recorded which). The receptors derive from a male donor with ankylosing spondylitis. The conserved cysteine and the conserved F or W are not part of the CDR3 here.

j_gene: TRBJ1-2
len: 10
v_gene: TRBV6-2/TRBV6-3
CDR3aa: ASSYSISGYT

j_gene: TRBJ1-1
len: 10
v_gene: TRBV7-2
CDR3aa: ASSFLLVRAF

j_gene: TRBJ2-3
len: 12
v_gene: TRBV5-1
CDR3aa: ASSPGMKPSTQY

j_gene: TRBJ2-7
len: 14
v_gene: TRBV7-2
CDR3aa: ASSFEPGLATYEQY

j_gene: TRBJ2-4
len: 13
v_gene: TRBV29-1
CDR3aa: SVGGPSLAKNIQY

j_gene: TRBJ2-1
len: 11
v_gene: TRBV27
CDR3aa: ASKGLSYNEQF

j_gene: TRBJ2-3
len: 10
v_gene: TRBV11-2
CDR3aa: ASALIADTQY

j_gene: TRBJ1-2
len: 15
v_gene: TRBV13
CDR3aa: ASSLAGQGTGNYGYT

j_gene: TRBJ2-1
len: 14
v_gene: TRBV5-1
CDR3aa: ASSLGTAASYNEQF

j_gene: TRBJ2-1
len: 10
v_gene: TRBV20-1
CDR3aa: SARDVAGEQF

j_gene: TRBJ1-2
len: 12
v_gene: TRBV5-1
CDR3aa: ASSPGTGGYGYT

j_gene: TRBJ1-1
len: 11
v_gene: TRBV4-2
CDR3aa: ASSHQREFEAF

j_gene: TRBJ2-5
len: 12
v_gene: TRBV5-1
CDR3aa: ASSLAQSQETQY

j_gene: TRBJ2-3
len: 17
v_gene: TRBV10-3
CDR3aa: AISEIRDRGLGDTDTQY

j_gene: TRBJ1-5
len: 13
v_gene: TRBV20-1
CDR3aa: SARDRRYGNQPQH

j_gene: TRBJ2-7
len: 11
v_gene: TRBV12-3/TRBV12-4
CDR3aa: ASSLRQTGEQY

j_gene: TRBJ1-5
len: 13
v_gene: TRBV18
CDR3aa: ASSQGASGNQPQH

j_gene: TRBJ1-5
len: 15
v_gene: TRBV20-1
CDR3aa: SAGKPPGTFSNQPQH

j_gene: TRBJ2-7
len: 11
v_gene: TRBV20-1
CDR3aa: SARHPSSYEQY

j_gene: TRBJ1-2
len: 11
v_gene: TRBV4-1
CDR3aa: ASSQAGRYGYT

j_gene: TRBJ2-1
len: 12
v_gene: TRBV14
CDR3aa: ASSYQGVSWEQF

j_gene: TRBJ2-2
len: 12
v_gene: TRBV7-2
CDR3aa: ASSLIPEAGELF

j_gene: TRBJ1-1
len: 11
v_gene: TRBV28
CDR3aa: ASIPFGDTEAF

j_gene: TRBJ2-2
len: 13
v_gene: TRBV5-1
CDR3aa: ASSQSTGTTGELF

j_gene: TRBJ2-1
len: 14
v_gene: TRBV9
CDR3aa: ASSLLAGWAYNEQF

j_gene: TRBJ1-5
len: 12
v_gene: TRBV15
CDR3aa: ATSRAGGNQPQH

j_gene: TRBJ2-5
len: 9
v_gene: TRBV6-5
CDR3aa: ASSYAGVQY

j_gene: TRBJ2-2
len: 13
v_gene: TRBV15
CDR3aa: ATSTRGGWTGELF

j_gene: TRBJ1-6
len: 13
v_gene: TRBV5-1
CDR3aa: ASSLEARAGSPLH

j_gene: TRBJ2-7
len: 13
v_gene: TRBV20-1
CDR3aa: SARSGTSGSYEQY

j_gene: TRBJ1-2
len: 11
v_gene: TRBV20-1
CDR3aa: SAREGVNYGYT

j_gene: TRBJ1-5
len: 12
v_gene: TRBV4-1
CDR3aa: ASSQDKAGQPQH

j_gene: TRBJ2-5
len: 14
v_gene: TRBV4-2
CDR3aa: ASSQEISGAGETQY

j_gene: TRBJ2-1
len: 13
v_gene: TRBV20-1
CDR3aa: SASDQRDGGNEQF

j_gene: TRBJ1-5
len: 10
v_gene: TRBV27
CDR3aa: ASYNGNQPQH

j_gene: TRBJ2-1
len: 10
v_gene: TRBV20-1
CDR3aa: SAIFGGNEQF

j_gene: TRBJ1-6
len: 11
v_gene: TRBV5-1
CDR3aa: ASSSMLNSPLH

j_gene: TRBJ2-3
len: 13
v_gene: TRBV20-1
CDR3aa: SARTSGRSTDTQY

j_gene: TRBJ2-1
len: 14
v_gene: TRBV6-6
CDR3aa: ASQLRAGNRPNEQF

j_gene: TRBJ2-1
len: 15
v_gene: TRBV28
CDR3aa: ASSSPYADRGYNEQF

j_gene: TRBJ2-7
len: 13
v_gene: TRBV7-2
CDR3aa: ASSPWSGRSYEQY

j_gene: TRBJ2-4
len: 15
v_gene: TRBV3-1
CDR3aa: ASSRTIVALAKNIQY

j_gene: TRBJ2-3
len: 12
v_gene: TRBV9
CDR3aa: ASSGDTYTDTQY

j_gene: TRBJ2-3
len: 9
v_gene: TRBV24-1
CDR3aa: ATSLMDTQY

j_gene: TRBJ2-7
len: 11
v_gene: TRBV28
CDR3aa: ASSLSDREKQY

j_gene: TRBJ1-2
len: 12
v_gene: TRBV25-1
CDR3aa: ASTPQGLEYGYT

j_gene: TRBJ1-2
len: 11
v_gene: TRBV9
CDR3aa: ASRRTGTGGYT

j_gene: TRBJ1-2
len: 17
v_gene: TRBV4-3
CDR3aa: ASSQGGNGGREHLYGYT

j_gene: TRBJ1-2
len: 13
v_gene: TRBV4-1
CDR3aa: ASSPRTVLNYGYT

j_gene: TRBJ2-7
len: 12
v_gene: TRBV7-2
CDR3aa: ASSLALGNYEQY

j_gene: TRBJ2-5
len: 12
v_gene: TRBV12-3/TRBV12-4
CDR3aa: ASSLEKLQETQY

j_gene: TRBJ1-1
len: 11
v_gene: TRBV10-3
CDR3aa: AISEQGYTEAF

j_gene: TRBJ1-5
len: 12
v_gene: TRBV27
CDR3aa: ASSPKWANRPQH

j_gene: TRBJ2-2
len: 12
v_gene: TRBV2
CDR3aa: ASSGGRGTGELF

j_gene: TRBJ1-1
len: 11
v_gene: TRBV7-7
CDR3aa: ASSSNRNTEAF

j_gene: TRBJ2-7
len: 12
v_gene: TRBV12-3/TRBV12-4
CDR3aa: ASSLAGILYEQY

j_gene: TRBJ2-2
len: 14
v_gene: TRBV6-1
CDR3aa: ASSIETGDHPGELF

j_gene: TRBJ1-1
len: 11
v_gene: TRBV6-1
CDR3aa: ASSSLPGTEAF

j_gene: TRBJ2-7
len: 12
v_gene: TRBV20-1
CDR3aa: STQTSGETYEQY

j_gene: TRBJ2-1
len: 14
v_gene: TRBV11-1
CDR3aa: ASSHSGTSGRNEQF